Each of the 10 T cell receptor beta chains below was sequenced from the same sample in a study of CD8 T cells in ankylosing spondylitis. TCRdb re-derived calls from the 5' RACE reads in MiXCR, one entry per CDR3 protein. Of 200,000 to 250,000 distinct CDR3 sequences in the sample, 20% to 30% were seen once. Sequenced sample: blood, either unsorted or a sorted T cell fraction (not recorded which). The source is a male donor with ankylosing spondylitis or in good health (not recorded which).

The chain combines TRBV11-2 with TRBJ2-1; TRBD1 might be the D (7 bases). The V gene's germline CDR1 is SGHAT and CDR2 FQNNGV. V was pared by 3 bases and J by 2 bases, with 26 bases between. CDR3 length: 20 residues. The CDR3 region has the DNA TGTGCCAGCAGCTTTCCTGGAGGGGGCGTCGGTAGCGACACCTACAATGAGCAGTTCTTC. It specifies CASSFPGGGVGSDTYNEQFF.

This clonotype was found many times. The rearrangement joins TRBV12-3 or TRBV12-4 to TRBJ2-1, with 7 bases identical to TRBD2. Trimming removed 8 bases from V and 9 bases from J; junction bases left unmatched: 7. The CDR3 loop spans 12 amino acids. For the CDR3, the DNA is TGTGCCAGCCGGTCACTAGCGCTTGAGCAGTTCTTC. Translation gives CASRSLALEQFF.

This clonotype was recorded many times. The CDR3 is CASSPGGGLNEKLFF. CDR3 DNA sequence: TGCGCCAGCAGCCCTGGAGGAGGTCTTAATGAAAAACTGTTTTTT. The chain employs TRBV5-1 and TRBJ1-4; D remains ambiguous. The CDR3 has 15 amino acids. From germline, CDR1 is SGHRS and CDR2 YFSETQ. With 4 bases removed from V and 4 bases from J, the gap between germline ends came to 14 bases.

This clonotype occurred once. V and J are TRBV10-3 and TRBJ2-7, with 10 bases fitting TRBD2. V lost 5 bases and J lost 2; bases outside the gene matches: 3. The germline gives CDR1 ENHRY, CDR2 SYGVKD. The CDR3 is 14 amino acids. CDR3 nucleotides: TGTGCCATCAGTAGCGGGACTAGCGCCTACGAGCAGTACTTC. It codes for CAISSGTSAYEQYF.

This chain connects TRBV7-2 to TRBJ1-1; TRBD1 agrees at 8 bases. Germline V lookup: CDR1 SGHTA, CDR2 FQGNSA. The junction had 1 base not matched to a gene; V was cut back by 1 base and J by 0 bases. The CDR3 is 15 residues long. The CDR3 coding sequence is TGTGCCAGCAGCTTAGGGACAGGGCTGAACACTGAAGCTTTCTTT. Translating gives CASSLGTGLNTEAFF.

This clonotype was counted many times. J is TRBJ1-2 and V is TRBV28; D is unclear. Deletions cut 7 bases from V and 0 bases from J, with 18 bases between. Germline V gene sequence: CDR1 MDHEN, CDR2 SYDVKM. The CDR3 runs to 16 residues. The CDR3 reads CASTSSGSDPNYGYTF. CDR3 nucleotide sequence: TGTGCCAGCACCAGCTCCGGGAGCGACCCTAACTATGGCTACACCTTC.

This clonotype was counted ten times or more. The J gene is TRBJ1-6, the V gene TRBV12-5; D not certain. Germline CDR1 is LGHNT and CDR2 is FRNRAP. Trimming removed 10 bases at V and 3 bases at J, with 7 bases between. This CDR3 spans 12 amino acids. The CDR3, as DNA: TGTGCTACCAGCGACTATAATTCACCCCTCCACTTT. Translating it yields CATSDYNSPLHF.

This clonotype was found a few times. An end of the junction differs from the germline gene, which may be a read error. V gene TRBV12-3 or TRBV12-4 combines with J gene TRBJ2-1; either TRBD1 or TRBD2 may fit D (5 bases each). This CDR3 has 15 amino acids. The CDR3 region is CASSPGRGSCNEQFF. In DNA, the CDR3 is TGTGCCAGCAGTCCCGGTCGGGGCTCCTGCAATGAGCAGTTCTTC.

This clonotype was detected ten times or more. V is TRBV11-2 and J is TRBJ2-7, with TRBD2 matching over 10 bases. CDR3 length: 15 amino acids. Per germline, CDR1 SGHAT and CDR2 FQNNGV. V was clipped by 5 bases and J by 6 bases; unmatched bases: 10. In DNA, the CDR3 is TGTGCCAGCAGCCTTAGCCCTAGCGGGAGTAGCGAGCAGTACTTC. Its translation is CASSLSPSGSSEQYF. The variable domain in full, with the rest retrieved from reference TRBV11-2 and TRBJ2-7, is EAGVAQSPRYKIIEKRQSVAFWCNPISGHATLYWYQQILGQGPKLLIQFQNNGVVDDSQLPKDRFSAERLKGVDSTLKIQPAKLEDSAVYLCASSLSPSGSSEQYFGPGTRLTVT.

The sample holds many counts of this clonotype. The chain has TRBV5-6 and TRBJ1-5, with D hard to call. The length of the CDR3 is 16 residues. V lost 4 bases and J lost 5, with 19 bases in between. In germline, CDR1 is SGHDT, CDR2 YYEEEE. The CDR3 DNA sequence: TGTGCCAGCAGCCTGTATCGAGGGCAGGTTGATCAGCCCCAGCATTTT. It specifies CASSLYRGQVDQPQHF.